This T cell receptor (beta chain) was observed in a study of TIL therapy for anti-PD-1-resistant metastatic lung cancer. Study in general: Patients then received nivolumab; progressors got lymphodepletion, TIL and IL-2. By whole-exome sequencing, median non-synonymous tumor mutation burden was approximately 1.6 mutations per megabase.

The sample's time point: pre-treatment sample, taken before nivolumab and TIL therapy. This was the immunoSEQ v3 assay. Repertoires were generated with immunoSEQ multiplex PCR, while TCRdb's copy carries only in-frame clones and drops some. The sample holds some 57,000 clones, around 86% seen once. Concerning this clone: Its target is unknown.

Between the trimmed V and J ends, which lost 1 base and 1 base, there was a span of 10 bases. CDR1 SQVTM and CDR2 ANQGSEA come from the germline V gene. CDR3 length: 14 amino acids. Notes on the study in general: Patients were highly selected, enriched for treatment-naive, never-smoker and oncogene-addicted cases.

This clonotype originated in a person between 25 and 80 years old with non-small cell lung cancer. The V and J genes are TRBV29-1 and TRBJ1-1; maybe TRBD1 (5 bases). Sequenced here: blood, sampled at baseline. DNA of the CDR3: TGCAGCGTTGAAGGGGGCGGTTCGAACACTGAAGCTTTCTTT. Protein: CSVEGGGSNTEAFF.